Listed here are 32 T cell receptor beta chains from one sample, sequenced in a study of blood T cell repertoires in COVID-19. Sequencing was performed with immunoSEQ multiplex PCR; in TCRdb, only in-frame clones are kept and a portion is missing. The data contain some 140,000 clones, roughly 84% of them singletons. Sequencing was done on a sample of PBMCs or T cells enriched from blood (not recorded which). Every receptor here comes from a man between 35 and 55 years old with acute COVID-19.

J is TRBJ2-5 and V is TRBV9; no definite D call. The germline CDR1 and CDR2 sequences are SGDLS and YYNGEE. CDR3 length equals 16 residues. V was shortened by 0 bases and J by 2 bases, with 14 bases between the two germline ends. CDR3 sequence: CASSVGVSGYQETQYF. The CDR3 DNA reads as TGTGCCAGCAGCGTAGGAGTGTCAGGCTATCAAGAGACCCAGTACTTC.

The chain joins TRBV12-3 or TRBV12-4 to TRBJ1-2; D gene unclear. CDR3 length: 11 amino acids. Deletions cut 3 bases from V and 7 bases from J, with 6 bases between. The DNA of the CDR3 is TGTGCCAGCAGTTTTGATAGTGGCTACACCTTC. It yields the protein CASSFDSGYTF.

This CDR3 is CATSEGAQPQHF. The CDR3 DNA reads as TGTGCCACCAGTGAGGGGGCTCAGCCCCAGCATTTT. This chain joins TRBV24-1 and TRBJ1-5, with a weak D call TRBD1 (6 bases). The CDR3 extends over 12 amino acids. The germline CDR1 and CDR2 sequences are KGHDR and SFDVKD. With 4 bases removed from V and 6 bases from J, the gap between germline ends came to 6 bases.

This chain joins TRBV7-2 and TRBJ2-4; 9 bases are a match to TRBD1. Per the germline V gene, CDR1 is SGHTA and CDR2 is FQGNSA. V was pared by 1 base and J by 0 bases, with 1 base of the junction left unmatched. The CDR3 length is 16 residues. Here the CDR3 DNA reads TGTGCCAGCAGCTTAGGGGGACAGGGAGCCAAAAACATTCAGTACTTC. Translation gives CASSLGGQGAKNIQYF.

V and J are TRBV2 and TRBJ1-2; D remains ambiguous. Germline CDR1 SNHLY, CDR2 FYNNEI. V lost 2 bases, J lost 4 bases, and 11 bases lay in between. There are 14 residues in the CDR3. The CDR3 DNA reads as TGTGCCAGCAGTGAAAATGAGGGCCGCTATGGCTACACCTTC. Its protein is CASSENEGRYGYTF.

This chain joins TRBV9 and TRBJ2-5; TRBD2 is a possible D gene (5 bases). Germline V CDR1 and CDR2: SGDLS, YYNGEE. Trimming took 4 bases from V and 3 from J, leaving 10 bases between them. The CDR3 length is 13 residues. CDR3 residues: CASSRGWEETQYF. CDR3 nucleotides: TGTGCCAGCAGCCGGGGTTGGGAAGAGACCCAGTACTTC.

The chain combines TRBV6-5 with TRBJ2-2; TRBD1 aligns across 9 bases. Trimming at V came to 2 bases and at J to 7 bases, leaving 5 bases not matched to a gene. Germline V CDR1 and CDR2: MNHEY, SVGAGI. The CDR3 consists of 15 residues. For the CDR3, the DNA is TGTGCCAGCAGTTACGTGACAGGGGGAGGCGGGGAGCTGTTTTTT. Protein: CASSYVTGGGGELFF.

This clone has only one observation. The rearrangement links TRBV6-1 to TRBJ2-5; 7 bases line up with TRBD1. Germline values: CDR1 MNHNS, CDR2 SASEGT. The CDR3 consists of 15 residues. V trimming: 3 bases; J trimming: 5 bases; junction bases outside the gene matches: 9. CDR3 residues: CASSDGTERRETQYF. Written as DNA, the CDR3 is TGTGCCAGCAGTGACGGGACAGAGCGTAGGGAGACCCAGTACTTC.

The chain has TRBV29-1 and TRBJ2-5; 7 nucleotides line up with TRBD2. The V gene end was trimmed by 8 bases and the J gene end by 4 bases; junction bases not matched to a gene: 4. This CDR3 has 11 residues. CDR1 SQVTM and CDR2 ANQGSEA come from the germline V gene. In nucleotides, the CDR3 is TGCAGCACAAGGGAGGGAGAGACCCAGTACTTC. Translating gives CSTREGETQYF.

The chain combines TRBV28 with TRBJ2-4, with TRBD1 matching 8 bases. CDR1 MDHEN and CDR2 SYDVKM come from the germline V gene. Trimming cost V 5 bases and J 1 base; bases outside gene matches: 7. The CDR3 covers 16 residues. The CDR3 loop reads CASSLQGALAKNIQYF. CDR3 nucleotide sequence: TGTGCCAGCAGTCTCCAGGGGGCTCTTGCCAAAAACATTCAGTACTTC.

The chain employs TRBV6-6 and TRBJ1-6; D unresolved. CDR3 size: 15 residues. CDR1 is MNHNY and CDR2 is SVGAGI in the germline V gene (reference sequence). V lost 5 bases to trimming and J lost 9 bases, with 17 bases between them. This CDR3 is CASSHTNTVGSPLHF. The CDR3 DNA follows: TGTGCCAGCAGTCACACAAATACAGTAGGTTCACCCCTCCACTTT.

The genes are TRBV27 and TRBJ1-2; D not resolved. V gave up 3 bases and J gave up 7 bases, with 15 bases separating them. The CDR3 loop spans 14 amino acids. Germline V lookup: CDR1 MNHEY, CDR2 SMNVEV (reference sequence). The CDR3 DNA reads TGTGCCAGCAGTTTGAACAGAGTGGCGGGTGGCTACACCTTC. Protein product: CASSLNRVAGGYTF.

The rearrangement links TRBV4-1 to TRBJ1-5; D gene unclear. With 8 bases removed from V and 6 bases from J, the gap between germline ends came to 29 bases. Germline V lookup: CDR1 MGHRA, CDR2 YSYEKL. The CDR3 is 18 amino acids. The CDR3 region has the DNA TGCGCCAGCTCTCCGGGTTTATTAAGGCTAGATCCTGGTCAGCCCCAGCATTTT. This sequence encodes CASSPGLLRLDPGQPQHF.

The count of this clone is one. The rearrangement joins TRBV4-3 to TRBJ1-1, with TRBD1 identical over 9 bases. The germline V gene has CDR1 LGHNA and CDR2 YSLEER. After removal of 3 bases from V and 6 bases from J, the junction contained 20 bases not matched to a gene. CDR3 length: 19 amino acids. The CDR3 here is CASSHYLGGQGNSKPEAFF. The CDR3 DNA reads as TGCGCCAGCAGCCACTACCTGGGGGGACAGGGCAACTCAAAGCCTGAAGCTTTCTTT.

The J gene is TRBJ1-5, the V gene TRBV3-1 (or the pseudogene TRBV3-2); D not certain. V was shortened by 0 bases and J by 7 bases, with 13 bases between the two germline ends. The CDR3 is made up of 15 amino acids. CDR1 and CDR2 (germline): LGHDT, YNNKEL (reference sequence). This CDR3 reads CASSQDVTAGQPQHF. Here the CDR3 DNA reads TGTGCCAGCAGCCAAGATGTGACGGCCGGGCAGCCCCAGCATTTT.

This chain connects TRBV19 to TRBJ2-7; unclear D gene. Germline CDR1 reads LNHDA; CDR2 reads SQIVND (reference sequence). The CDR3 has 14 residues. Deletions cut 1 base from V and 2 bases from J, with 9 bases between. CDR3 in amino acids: CASSIGLNTYEQYF. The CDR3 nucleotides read TGTGCCAGTAGTATAGGACTGAACACCTACGAGCAGTACTTC. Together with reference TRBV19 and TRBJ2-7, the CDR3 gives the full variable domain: DGGITQSPKYLFRKEGQNVTLSCEQNLNHDAMYWYRQDPGQGLRLIYYSQIVNDFQKGDIAEGYSVSREKKESFPLTVTSAQKNPTAFYLCASSIGLNTYEQYFGPGTRLTVT.

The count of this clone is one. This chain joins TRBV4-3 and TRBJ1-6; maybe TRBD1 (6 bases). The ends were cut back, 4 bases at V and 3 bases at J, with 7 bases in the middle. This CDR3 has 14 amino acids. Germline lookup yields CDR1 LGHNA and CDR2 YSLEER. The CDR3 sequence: CASSPDSYNSPLHF. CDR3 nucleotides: TGCGCCAGCAGCCCGGACAGCTATAATTCACCCCTCCACTTT.

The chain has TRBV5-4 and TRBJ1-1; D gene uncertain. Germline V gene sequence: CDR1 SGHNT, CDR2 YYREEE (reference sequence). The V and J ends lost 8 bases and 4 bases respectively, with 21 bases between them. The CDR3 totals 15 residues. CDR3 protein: CASTRDGYGGTEAFF. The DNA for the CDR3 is TGTGCCAGTACTAGAGACGGGTATGGAGGCACTGAAGCTTTCTTT.

CDR3 residues: CASSLGGVLSYEQYF. The CDR3, as DNA: TGTGCCAGCAGTCTCGGGGGTGTCTTGTCCTACGAGCAGTACTTC. This chain connects TRBV28 to TRBJ2-7; D is possibly TRBD2 (6 bases). There are 15 residues in the CDR3. Trimming pared 5 bases from V and 1 base from J, leaving 15 bases between. Germline CDR1 MDHEN, CDR2 SYDVKM.

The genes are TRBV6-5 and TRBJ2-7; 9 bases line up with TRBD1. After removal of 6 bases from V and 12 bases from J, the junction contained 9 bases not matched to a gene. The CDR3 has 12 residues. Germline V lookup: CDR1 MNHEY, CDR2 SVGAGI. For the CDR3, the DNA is TGTGCCAGCAGCCTCGGACAGGGGCGGTGGTACTTC. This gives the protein CASSLGQGRWYF.

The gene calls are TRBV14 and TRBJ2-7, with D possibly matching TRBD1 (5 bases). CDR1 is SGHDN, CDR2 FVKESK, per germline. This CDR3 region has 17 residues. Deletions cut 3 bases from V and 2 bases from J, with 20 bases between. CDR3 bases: TGTGCCAGCAGCCAGAACCCCAATCGACAGCTCACCTACGAGCAGTACTTC. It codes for CASSQNPNRQLTYEQYF.

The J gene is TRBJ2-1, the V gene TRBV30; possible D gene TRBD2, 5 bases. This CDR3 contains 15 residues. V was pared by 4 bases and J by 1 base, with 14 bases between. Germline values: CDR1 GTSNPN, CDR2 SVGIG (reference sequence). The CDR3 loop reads CAWTGGGSSYNEQFF. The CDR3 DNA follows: TGTGCCTGGACGGGCGGAGGCAGTTCCTACAATGAGCAGTTCTTC.

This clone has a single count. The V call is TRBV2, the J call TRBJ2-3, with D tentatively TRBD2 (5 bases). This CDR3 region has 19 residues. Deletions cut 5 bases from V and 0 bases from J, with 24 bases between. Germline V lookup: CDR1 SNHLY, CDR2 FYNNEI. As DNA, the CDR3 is TGTGCCAGCAGTCGGGCGGGTAGTCCCATAAGCGGTAGCACAGATACGCAGTATTTT. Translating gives CASSRAGSPISGSTDTQYF.

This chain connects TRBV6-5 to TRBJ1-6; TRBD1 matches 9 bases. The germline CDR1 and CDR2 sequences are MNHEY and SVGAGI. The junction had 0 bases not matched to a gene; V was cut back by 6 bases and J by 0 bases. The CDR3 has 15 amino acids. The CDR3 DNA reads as TGTGCCAGCAGGACAGGGGGCTCCTATAATTCACCCCTCCACTTT. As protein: CASRTGGSYNSPLHF.

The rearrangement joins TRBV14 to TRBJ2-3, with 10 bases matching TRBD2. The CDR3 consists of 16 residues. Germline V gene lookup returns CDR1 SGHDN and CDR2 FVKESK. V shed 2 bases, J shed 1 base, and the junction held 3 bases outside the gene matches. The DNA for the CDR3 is TGTGCCAGCAGCCAATTGGGGACTAGCGGCACAGATACGCAGTATTTT. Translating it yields CASSQLGTSGTDTQYF.

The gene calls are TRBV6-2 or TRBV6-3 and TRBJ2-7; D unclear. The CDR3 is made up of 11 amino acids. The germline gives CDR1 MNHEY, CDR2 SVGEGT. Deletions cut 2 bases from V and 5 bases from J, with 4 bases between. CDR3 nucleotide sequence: TGTGCCAGCAGTTACAGCAACGAGCAGTACTTC. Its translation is CASSYSNEQYF.

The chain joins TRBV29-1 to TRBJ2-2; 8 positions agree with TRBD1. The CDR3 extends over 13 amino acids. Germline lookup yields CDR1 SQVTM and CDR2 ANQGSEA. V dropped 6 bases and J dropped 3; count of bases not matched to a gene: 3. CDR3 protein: CSVHRGDTGELFF. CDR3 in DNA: TGCAGCGTGCACAGGGGGGACACCGGGGAGCTGTTTTTT.

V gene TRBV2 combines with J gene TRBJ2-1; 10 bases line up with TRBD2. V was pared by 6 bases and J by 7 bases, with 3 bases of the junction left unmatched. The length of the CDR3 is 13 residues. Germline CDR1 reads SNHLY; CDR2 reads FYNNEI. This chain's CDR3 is CASREGLANEQFF. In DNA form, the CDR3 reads TGTGCCAGCAGGGAGGGACTAGCGAATGAGCAGTTCTTC.

CDR3 in amino acids: CASSSDRPGDTEAFF. CDR3 coding DNA: TGTGCCAGCAGCTCCGACAGACCGGGGGACACTGAAGCTTTCTTT. The chain employs TRBV5-5 and TRBJ1-1; D possibly corresponds to TRBD1 (5 bases). The CDR3 is 15 residues long. Per the germline V gene, CDR1 is SGHKS and CDR2 is YYEKEE (reference sequence). V shed 3 bases and J shed 3 bases, with 15 bases lying between them.

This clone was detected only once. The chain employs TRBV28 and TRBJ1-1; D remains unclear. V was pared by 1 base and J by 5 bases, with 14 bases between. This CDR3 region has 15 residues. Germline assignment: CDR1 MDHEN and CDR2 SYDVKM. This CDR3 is CASSLLEGGDTEAFF. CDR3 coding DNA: TGTGCCAGCAGTTTATTGGAGGGAGGAGATACTGAAGCTTTCTTT.

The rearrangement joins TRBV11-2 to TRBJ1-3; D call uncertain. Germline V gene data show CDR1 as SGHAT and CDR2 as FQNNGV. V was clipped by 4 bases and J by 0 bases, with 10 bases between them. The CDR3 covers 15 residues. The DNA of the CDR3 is TGTGCCAGCAGCTCCCCTCGGTACTCTGGAAACACCATATATTTT. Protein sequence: CASSSPRYSGNTIYF.

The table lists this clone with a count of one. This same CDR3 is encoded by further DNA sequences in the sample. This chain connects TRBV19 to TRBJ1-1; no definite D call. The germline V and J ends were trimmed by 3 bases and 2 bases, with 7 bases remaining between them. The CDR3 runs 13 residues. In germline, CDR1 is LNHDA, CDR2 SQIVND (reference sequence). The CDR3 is CASSIRGNTEAFF. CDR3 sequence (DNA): TGTGCCAGTAGTATTCGGGGAAACACTGAAGCTTTCTTT. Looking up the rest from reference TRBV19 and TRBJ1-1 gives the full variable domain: DGGITQSPKYLFRKEGQNVTLSCEQNLNHDAMYWYRQDPGQGLRLIYYSQIVNDFQKGDIAEGYSVSREKKESFPLTVTSAQKNPTAFYLCASSIRGNTEAFFGQGTRLTVV.